These 14 T cell receptor beta chains share one sample of origin, sequenced in a study of response to subunit inactivated influenza vaccine. TCRdb reanalysed the RT-PCR reads using MiXCR and keeps one entry per CDR3 protein. The data hold 500,000 to 600,000 distinct CDR3 sequences, with approximately 12% observed a single time. Sequenced here: PBMCs from blood, sampled 40 to 50 days after vaccination. These receptors were taken from a man aged 50-59 years who received an inactivated influenza vaccine.

V and J are TRBV7-2 and TRBJ1-1; 10 bases line up with TRBD1. CDR3 length equals 16 residues. Germline CDR1 reads SGHTA; CDR2 reads FQGNSA. The J segment lost 6 bases and the V segment lost 2 bases, leaving 9 bases of the junction unmatched. CDR3 amino acids: CASSLNSGQGVAEAFF. In nucleotides, the CDR3 is TGTGCCAGCAGCTTAAACAGCGGACAGGGGGTCGCTGAAGCTTTCTTT.

This clonotype was detected many times. This chain joins TRBV5-1 and TRBJ2-5, with a possible D match to TRBD1 (6 bases). V was clipped by 2 bases and J by 4 bases, with 12 bases between them. The CDR3 runs to 14 residues. Germline V CDR1 and CDR2: SGHRS, YFSETQ. For the CDR3, the DNA is TGCGCCAGCAGCTTAACAGGGTCGGTAGAGACCCAGTACTTC. Translated: CASSLTGSVETQYF. The full variable domain, in which reference TRBV5-1 and TRBJ2-5 provide the parts outside the CDR3, is KAGVTQTPRYLIKTRGQQVTLSCSPISGHRSVSWYQQTPGQGLQFLFEYFSETQRNKGNFPGRFSGRQFSNSRSEMNVSTLELGDSALYLCASSLTGSVETQYFGPGTRLLVL.

This clonotype turned up a few times. The rearrangement uses TRBV10-3 and TRBJ1-2, with D possibly being TRBD1 (6 bases). The CDR3 extends over 13 amino acids. Between the trimmed V and J ends, which lost 7 bases and 2 bases, there was a span of 11 bases. Germline-derived CDR1 and CDR2 are ENHRY and SYGVKD. The CDR3 DNA is TGTGCCATCAAGGGGGGAGGCAACTATGGCTACACCTTC. Its protein is CAIKGGGNYGYTF.

This chain links TRBV29-1 with TRBJ2-1; 7 bases align to TRBD2. V lost 6 bases to trimming and J lost 3 bases; unmatched junction nucleotides: 8. Germline CDR1 and CDR2: SQVTM and ANQGSEA. The CDR3 is 14 amino acids. CDR3 amino acids: CSVYAGEVYNEQFF. Here the CDR3 DNA reads TGCAGCGTATATGCGGGAGAGGTCTACAATGAGCAGTTCTTC.

This clonotype appeared many times. The V call is TRBV20-1, the J call TRBJ2-7; D not resolved. The CDR3 totals 12 residues. Per germline, CDR1 DFQATT and CDR2 SNEGSKA (reference sequence). The ends were cut back, 4 bases at V and 4 bases at J, with 11 bases in the middle. CDR3 loop: CSATDDGYEQYF. The CDR3 DNA reads as TGCAGTGCTACCGACGACGGGTACGAGCAGTACTTC.

The CDR3 nucleotides read TGCGCCAGCAGTGAGTCGGGTGGGGGGGAGACAGATACGCAGTATTTT. As protein: CASSESGGGETDTQYF. This chain links TRBV10-2 with TRBJ2-3; 7 bases agree with TRBD2. The CDR3 totals 16 residues. CDR1 is WSHSY and CDR2 is SAAADI in the germline V gene. Trimming took 0 bases from V and 3 from J; bases not matched to a gene: 6.

This clonotype was counted only a few times. The CDR3 region has the DNA TGCAGTGCTAGAGATTTGAGGAGCTCCTATAATTCACCCCTCCACTTT. Amino acids: CSARDLRSSYNSPLHF. The chain carries TRBV20-1 and TRBJ1-6; D remains unclear. CDR1 and CDR2 (germline): DFQATT, SNEGSKA (reference sequence). This CDR3 comprises 16 residues. V was shortened by 0 bases and J by 0 bases, with 9 bases between the two germline ends.

This rearrangement joins TRBV3-1 to TRBJ1-5; D not certain. Deletions cut 3 bases from V and 11 bases from J, with 14 bases between. Germline CDR1 LGHDT, CDR2 YNNKEL (reference sequence). This CDR3 contains 13 residues. The DNA for the CDR3 is TGTGCCAGCAGCCAGTCTCCGGGTTCTTCCCAGCATTTT. Translated: CASSQSPGSSQHF. Full variable domain (rest looked up from reference TRBV3-1 and TRBJ1-5): DTAVSQTPKYLVTQMGNDKSIKCEQNLGHDTMYWYKQDSKKFLKIMFSYNNKELIINETVPNRFSPKSPDKAHLNLHINSLELGDSAVYFCASSQSPGSSQHFGDGTRLSIL.

The CDR3 sequence is CASSLPTANYGYTF. CDR3 sequence (DNA): TGTGCCAGCAGTCTTCCGACAGCTAACTATGGCTACACCTTC. The genes are TRBV6-2 or TRBV6-3 and TRBJ1-2, with a possible D match to TRBD1 (5 bases). Per germline, CDR1 MNHEY and CDR2 SVGEGT. The CDR3 is 14 amino acids. V lost 5 bases, J lost 0 bases, and 10 bases lay in between.

Many counts were recorded for this clonotype. V and J are TRBV7-2 and TRBJ1-6; unclear D gene. Germline CDR1 reads SGHTA; CDR2 reads FQGNSA. This CDR3 has 15 residues. V was trimmed by 4 bases and J by 10 bases, leaving 17 bases between them. The CDR3 is CASSSRPGGKSPLHF. DNA of the CDR3: TGTGCCAGCAGCTCCCGTCCCGGTGGGAAATCACCCCTCCACTTT. Drawing the rest from reference TRBV7-2 and TRBJ1-6, the complete variable domain is GAGVSQSPSNKVTEKGKDVELRCDPISGHTALYWYRQSLGQGLEFLIYFQGNSAPDKSGLPSDRFSAERTGGSVSTLTIQRTQQEDSAVYLCASSSRPGGKSPLHFGNGTRLTVT.

The table lists this clonotype with a count of one. This sequence joins TRBV5-1 and TRBJ2-2; D uncertain. The germline V gene has CDR1 SGHRS and CDR2 YFSETQ. The CDR3 consists of 15 residues. Trimming removed 1 base from V and 8 bases from J, with 15 bases in between. DNA for the CDR3: TGCGCCAGCAGCTTGAATGTTGGGATCTCGGGGGAGCTGTTTTTT. Translated: CASSLNVGISGELFF.

This clonotype was seen more than once but under ten times. This rearrangement joins TRBV10-3 to TRBJ2-7; maybe TRBD2 (7 bases). V lost 0 bases and J lost 7, with 13 bases in between. From germline, CDR1 is ENHRY and CDR2 SYGVKD. This CDR3 comprises 14 residues. The CDR3, as DNA: TGTGCCATCAGTGAGTCCGCGCGGGGGCGGGAGCAGTACTTC. Residues: CAISESARGREQYF.

The chain recombines TRBV24-1 with TRBJ1-1; possibly TRBD1 for D (5 bases). The length of the CDR3 is 13 residues. The germline V gene encodes CDR1 KGHDR and CDR2 SFDVKD. V lost 4 bases and J lost 7, with 12 bases in between. The CDR3 DNA is TGTGCCACCAGTGAGGGGGGTCGTAATGAAGCTTTCTTT. It translates to CATSEGGRNEAFF.

The rearrangement uses TRBV14 and TRBJ2-5; D unresolved. V gave up 2 bases and J gave up 4 bases, with 5 bases separating them. The CDR3 is 12 residues long. In germline, CDR1 is SGHDN, CDR2 FVKESK. CDR3 coding DNA: TGTGCCAGCAGCCAAATGAGAGAGACCCAGTACTTC. As protein: CASSQMRETQYF.